This paragraph covers one T cell receptor (beta chain) sequence. The clone's antigen remains unknown. Every participant was in good physical condition and had no acute infectious disease. Neurodegeneration in patients was confirmed with biomarkers including neurofilament, amyloid-beta and tau. A live/dead marker was used to sort live CSF cells for droplet-based sequencing. CSF was obtained by lumbar puncture, and immune cells were pelleted by centrifugation at 300g. Each CSF sample was checked for red blood cells, and any sample showing blood contamination was excluded. CSF cells were cryopreserved in freezing medium, frozen overnight at -80 degrees C, and subsequently stored in liquid nitrogen. CSF samples were stored for less than seven months before analysis. These data belong to a study of CD8 T cells in cerebrospinal fluid in Alzheimer's disease (dated by TCRdb to 2019 to 2021). Background for the entire study: CSF T cell clonal expansion was assessed with two single-cell approaches: plate-based nested PCR sequencing and droplet-based sequencing. The study tested whether clonally expanded T cells were present in cerebrospinal fluid from healthy elderly individuals and from patients with neurodegenerative disease. In the droplet-based CSF analysis comparing patients with controls, about nine healthy controls (about 11,000 cells) and about nine patients with MCI or Alzheimer's disease (about 9,600 cells) were included. The CSF gene-expression analysis, which included patients with Parkinson's disease, covered a total of 20 to 25 samples. The research as a whole found: Finding EBV-specific TCRs in CSF, the authors cautioned, does not establish a causal link between EBV and Alzheimer's disease. The overall clonality comparison included only samples with detectable clones (approximately 11 healthy, 5 MCI, 5 AD, 6 PD). The EBV-specific clones were neither the most highly expanded clones nor enriched among patients. The largest CSF clone made up a higher percentage of TCRs in patients with MCI or Alzheimer's disease than in controls. When data were pooled, 4 of 6 Alzheimer's patients but only 1 of 10 healthy subjects had a highly expanded clone, defined as at least 3% of TCRs.

The method behind the library was 10x single-cell sequencing. CSF cells were profiled with 10X Genomics single-cell V(D)J and 5' gene-expression libraries. An Illumina NextSeq550 was used to sequence CSF single-cell TCR libraries. The authors' analysis ran thus. V(D)J reads were aligned to the vdj-GRCh38 alts ensemble 2.0.0 reference and processed with the Cell Ranger vdj pipeline. Cell barcodes sharing the same set of productive CDR3 nucleotide sequences were defined as clonotypes. To connect clonality with transcriptional profiles, clonotype information was added to the gene-expression metadata in Seurat v3.0. Any CSF cell with more than 1,800 genes, more than 7,500 UMIs or more than 10% mitochondrial reads was removed. To find TCRs with known antigen specificity, CDR3-beta sequences were matched against VDJdb. Clone sharing was examined by network analysis using the R package qgraph, in which only TCRs with complete alpha and beta chains were included. One entry per CDR3 protein sequence results from the TCRdb reprocessing of the reads, with DNA left out. The V and J calls here are based on TCRdb, not the publication. The table held for this sample gives about 1,600 distinct CDR3 sequences. In total, the top ten clones hold around 9.3% of the sample.

The CDR3 contains 14 residues, cysteine and phenylalanine counted. No coding sequence is recorded. For CDR1 and CDR2, the germline V gene lists LGHNA and YNFKEQ. In this chain, TRBV4-2 is recombined with TRBJ2-1. This sequence originates from a human donor with mild cognitive impairment. Sequences were obtained from cerebrospinal fluid. This receptor has the CDR3 CASSQTGSYNEQFF.